These 13 T cell receptor beta chains were sequenced from one sample in a study of shared clonotypes between healthy human individuals (dated by TCRdb to about 2020). Preparation of the library involved the immunoSEQ multiplex PCR assay. The clones in this table, taken by TCRdb from immuneACCESS, are in-frame only. Not every clone is retained; where verified, under half of the shortfall comes from an unresolved V gene, and the cause of the rest is unknown. Here the sample has under 1,100,000 clones; around 82% occur a single time. The biggest ten clones account for under 0.8% of the sample. Sequenced input: memory CD4+ T cells from PBMCs. Reading the label with the study, this specimen's cell subset or site is: CD45RA-negative fraction. The receptors stem from a man aged 18 to 29 in good health. Some clones in this sample may be carry-over from other donors' samples.

About this clone: The sample holds other DNA sequences that translate to the same CDR3. The gene calls are TRBV7-2 and TRBJ2-3, with a possible D match to TRBD2 (5 bases). Germline CDR1 reads SGHTA; CDR2 reads FQGNSA. V gave up 3 bases and J gave up 3 bases, with 10 bases separating them. This CDR3 is built from 14 residues. The CDR3 DNA is TGTGCCAGCAGCTTGGACGGGAATACAGATACGCAGTATTTT. Translation gives CASSLDGNTDTQYF.

The chain uses TRBV2 and TRBJ2-2; tentatively, D is TRBD1 (5 bases). V lost 10 bases and J 7 bases, leaving 16 bases between the germline ends. CDR1 and CDR2 (germline): SNHLY, FYNNEI. This CDR3 has 13 residues. The CDR3 coding sequence is TGTGCCACCACAGACAGCCAGGTCGGGGAGCTGTTTTTT. This gives the protein CATTDSQVGELFF.

Only a few counts were recorded for this clone. The genes are TRBV19 and TRBJ2-4; TRBD1 matches 9 bases. Germline V lookup: CDR1 LNHDA, CDR2 SQIVND (reference sequence). The CDR3 is 15 residues long. The V gene end was trimmed by 5 bases and the J gene end by 1 base; junction bases not matched to a gene: 3. The CDR3: CASSPGQGAKNIQYF. The CDR3 DNA reads as TGTGCCAGTAGTCCTGGACAGGGGGCCAAAAACATTCAGTACTTC.

The chain has TRBV6-5 and TRBJ1-6; D gene ambiguous. Trimming shortened V by 6 bases and J by 10 bases, and 13 bases separated the two germline ends. The germline CDR1 and CDR2 sequences are MNHEY and SVGAGI. The CDR3 loop spans 13 amino acids. The CDR3 loop is CASREKLDSPLHF. The DNA for the CDR3 is TGTGCCAGCAGGGAGAAACTCGACTCACCCCTCCACTTT.

This chain connects TRBV6-6 to TRBJ2-3; a weak D match, TRBD1 (6 bases). There are 15 residues in the CDR3. Germline V gene lookup returns CDR1 MNHNY and CDR2 SVGAGI (reference sequence). Trimming removed 6 bases from V and 1 base from J, with 14 bases in between. For the CDR3, the DNA is TGTGCCAGCAGGCAGGGAGCAGGGGGCACAGATACGCAGTATTTT. It translates to CASRQGAGGTDTQYF.

In this sample, this clone turned up many times. The rearrangement links TRBV2 to TRBJ2-7, with TRBD2 as a possible D gene (5 bases). This CDR3 is built from 13 residues. With 1 base removed from V and 5 bases from J, the gap between germline ends came to 9 bases. Germline CDR1 SNHLY, CDR2 FYNNEI. The CDR3 sequence: CASSEGLAHEQYF. Here the CDR3 DNA reads TGTGCCAGCAGTGAAGGCCTAGCCCACGAGCAGTACTTC.

The chain employs TRBV6-1 and TRBJ1-5; D is unresolved. Germline V gives CDR1 MNHNS, CDR2 SASEGT. The CDR3 covers 15 residues. Between the trimmed V and J ends, which lost 7 bases and 6 bases, there was a span of 19 bases. The CDR3 here is CASIVLANEGQPQHF. The CDR3 nucleotides are TGTGCCAGCATCGTTCTGGCGAATGAGGGTCAGCCCCAGCATTTT.

In this sample, this clone turned up once. This CDR3 reads CASSSTLAGRAFF. CDR3 DNA: TGTGCCAGCAGCTCTACCCTCGCGGGGAGAGCTTTCTTT. The gene calls are TRBV7-3 and TRBJ1-1; no firm D call. Germline loops: CDR1 SGHTA, CDR2 FQGTGA. V lost 4 bases, J lost 10 bases, and 16 bases lay in between. CDR3 length: 13 amino acids.

The gene calls are TRBV29-1 and TRBJ2-5; D is uncertain. Trimming removed 6 bases from V and 0 bases from J, with 11 bases in between. This CDR3 region has 13 residues. Germline values: CDR1 SQVTM, CDR2 ANQGSEA. CDR3 loop: CSVNAVYQETQYF. CDR3 DNA sequence: TGCAGCGTAAATGCGGTGTACCAAGAGACCCAGTACTTC.

In this sample, this clone turned up a few times. The chain couples TRBV7-6 to TRBJ2-3, with no clear D. This CDR3 region has 13 residues. Germline V gene lookup returns CDR1 SGHVS and CDR2 FNYEAQ. With 2 bases removed from V and 4 bases from J, the gap between germline ends came to 7 bases. For the CDR3, the DNA is TGTGCCAGCAGCTTACCCCCCGCAGATACGCAGTATTTT. This encodes CASSLPPADTQYF.

This chain's CDR3 is CASSSRTGWYASEQYF. The CDR3, as DNA: TGTGCCAGCAGCTCACGGACAGGGTGGTATGCAAGCGAGCAGTACTTC. The J gene is TRBJ2-7, the V gene TRBV7-2, with 8 bases identical to TRBD1. Germline lookup yields CDR1 SGHTA and CDR2 FQGNSA. The CDR3 spans 16 residues. Trimming at V came to 4 bases and at J to 6 bases, leaving 14 bases not matched to a gene.

This sequence joins TRBV25-1 and TRBJ2-4, with unresolved D. Germline CDR1 is MGHDK and CDR2 is SYGVNS. V lost 4 bases to trimming and J lost 7 bases, with 11 bases between them. The CDR3 runs 13 residues. The CDR3 sequence: CASSGEARNIQYF. The CDR3 DNA reads as TGTGCCAGCAGTGGTGAGGCCAGGAACATTCAGTACTTC.

The chain recombines TRBV28 with TRBJ1-2, with 11 nucleotides matching TRBD1. CDR3 length: 16 amino acids. In germline, CDR1 is MDHEN, CDR2 SYDVKM. Germline trimming cut 2 bases from V and 3 bases from J; bases unmatched to any gene: 5. Here the CDR3 DNA reads TGTGCCAGCAGTTTACCCGGGACAGGGGGTTACTATGGCTACACCTTC. It specifies CASSLPGTGGYYGYTF.